These 15 T cell receptor beta chains were all obtained from the same sample, sequenced in a study of blood T cells in healthy people across ages (dated by TCRdb to between 2015 and 2016). Libraries came from 5' RACE. TCRdb names Illumina HiSeq 2500 as the instrument used. A second 7 to 11 cycle PCR used a sample-barcoded 5' primer and a J-beta primer mix. TCRdb itself trimmed the public reads at Q25 with fastp, ran MiXCR and retained productive beta chains. Entries are consolidated by CDR3 protein sequence, retaining the most common genes and DNA. The sample records about 1.8 million distinct CDR3 sequences, 49% of which are singletons. The ten largest account for less than 2.5% of the sample. The sequenced material came from blood. The receptor source for this set is a woman in her 40s in good health.

This clonotype was counted a few times. This chain joins TRBV4-1 and TRBJ2-5; TRBD2 matches 11 bases. Germline-derived CDR1 and CDR2 are MGHRA and YSYEKL. The V and J ends lost 1 base and 5 bases, in that order; junction bases with no gene match: 6. The CDR3 is 16 residues long. The CDR3: CASSQGPIAGGETQYF. For the CDR3, the DNA is TGCGCCAGCAGCCAAGGTCCAATAGCGGGGGGGGAGACCCAGTACTTC.

The chain couples TRBV28 to TRBJ2-5; D remains unclear. The J call may be wrong; the DNA end is better matched by TRBJ2-7. CDR3 length: 11 amino acids. CDR1 MDHEN and CDR2 SYDVKM come from the germline V gene. The CDR3, as DNA: TGTGCCAGCAGTCGCAACGTCGAGCAGTACTTC. This sequence encodes CASSRNVEQYF.

This clonotype was picked up one time. The V gene is TRBV20-1, the J gene TRBJ2-5, with D tentatively TRBD1 (6 bases). The DNA matches TRBJ2-7 better at its end, which makes the J call doubtful. This CDR3 has 13 amino acids. From germline, CDR1 is DFQATT and CDR2 SNEGSKA (reference sequence). The CDR3 region has the DNA TGCAGTGCTGAGGGGGACCGAGCCTACGAGCAGTACTTC. Translation gives CSAEGDRAYEQYF.

V gene TRBV7-3 combines with J gene TRBJ2-1; maybe TRBD1 (8 bases). Germline-derived CDR1 and CDR2 are SGHTA and FQGTGA. The CDR3 covers 15 residues. With 4 bases removed from V and 4 bases from J, the gap between germline ends came to 14 bases. For the CDR3, the DNA is TGTGCCAGCAGCTCCAACAGGGGGGGGTACAATGAGCAGTTCTTC. Amino acid sequence: CASSSNRGGYNEQFF.

The V and J genes are TRBV4-2 and TRBJ2-3; D unclear. From germline, CDR1 is LGHNA and CDR2 YNFKEQ. With 0 bases removed from V and 4 bases from J, the gap between germline ends came to 11 bases. The CDR3 is 15 amino acids. The CDR3 DNA sequence: TGTGCCAGCAGCCAAGACCCCAATAGGGCAGATACGCAGTATTTT. It specifies CASSQDPNRADTQYF.

This clonotype was counted a few times. This sequence joins TRBV3-1 and TRBJ2-4; the match to TRBD2 covers 7 bases. The CDR3 covers 14 residues. The ends lost 6 bases at V and 6 bases at J; junction bases unmatched: 8. Germline CDR1 and CDR2: LGHDT and YNNKEL (reference sequence). The CDR3 bases are TGTGCCAGCAGTCGCGGACTAGGACTAAACATTCAGTACTTC. Its protein product is CASSRGLGLNIQYF.

A note on this clonotype: One end of the junction is discordant with germline, which a read error may explain. The chain uses TRBV6-2 or TRBV6-3 and TRBJ2-5, with a tentative D call TRBD2 (6 bases). This CDR3 is 13 amino acids long. CDR1 is MNHEY, CDR2 SVGEGT, per germline. The CDR3 reads CASTLGGEEAQYF. The CDR3 DNA reads TGTGCCAGCACCTTAGGAGGGGAAGAGGCCCAGTACTTC.

The gene calls are TRBV4-1 and TRBJ2-7; D gene uncertain. Germline CDR1 is MGHRA and CDR2 is YSYEKL. V dropped 1 base and J dropped 4 bases, with 8 bases sitting between them. CDR3 length: 13 amino acids. CDR3 coding DNA: TGCGCCAGCAGCCAAGGATTGCAGTACGAGCAGTACTTC. Its protein product is CASSQGLQYEQYF.

J is TRBJ1-2 and V is TRBV5-1; D perhaps matches TRBD1 (5 bases). V lost 0 bases and J 7 bases, leaving 13 bases between the germline ends. The CDR3 is made up of 14 amino acids. Germline V gene data show CDR1 as SGHRS and CDR2 as YFSETQ. The CDR3, as DNA: TGCGCCAGCAGCTTGGGGGGGTCAGGTTCTGGCTACACCTTC. Translation gives CASSLGGSGSGYTF.

The count of this clonotype is one. J is TRBJ1-4 and V is TRBV18; D remains ambiguous. Germline V gene sequence: CDR1 KGHSH, CDR2 LQKENI. The CDR3 totals 14 residues. Trimming took off 3 bases at V and 2 bases at J, with 7 bases between the two ends. CDR3 protein: CASSPHSTNEKLFF. DNA for the CDR3: TGTGCCAGCTCACCCCACAGTACTAATGAAAAACTGTTTTTT. The variable domain in full, completed from reference TRBV18 and TRBJ1-4, reads NAGVMQNPRHLVRRRGQEARLRCSPMKGHSHVYWYRQLPEEGLKFMVYLQKENIIDESGMPKERFSAEFPKEGPSILRIQQVVRGDSAAYFCASSPHSTNEKLFFGSGTQLSVL.

The chain couples TRBV9 to TRBJ2-5, with D possibly TRBD1 on 6 matching bases. Germline CDR1 is SGDLS and CDR2 is YYNGEE. The CDR3 runs 16 residues. Trimming stripped 3 bases from V and 5 bases from J, with 20 bases between. Here the CDR3 reads CASSARRDRSLETQYF. The CDR3 coding sequence is TGTGCCAGCAGCGCGCGAAGAGACAGGTCTCTGGAGACCCAGTACTTC.

This chain connects TRBV14 to TRBJ2-1; the D gene could be TRBD1 or TRBD2 (6 bases each). CDR3 size: 16 residues. Germline CDR1 and CDR2: SGHDN and FVKESK. Trimming took off 2 bases at V and 4 bases at J, with 15 bases between the two ends. CDR3 sequence reads: CASSQPRGAIYNEQFF. DNA for the CDR3: TGTGCCAGCAGCCAACCTAGGGGGGCAATTTACAATGAGCAGTTCTTC.

The genes are TRBV10-2 and TRBJ2-3; D uncertain. The CDR3 extends over 15 amino acids. Germline V gene lookup returns CDR1 WSHSY and CDR2 SAAADI. V was clipped by 6 bases and J by 2 bases, with 15 bases between them. CDR3 in DNA: TGCGCCAGCAGCCCCACCCGAGGATACACAGATACGCAGTATTTT. Encoded protein: CASSPTRGYTDTQYF.

This clonotype was observed once. The chain employs TRBV6-5 and TRBJ1-2; no reliable D call. V lost 5 bases, J lost 6 bases, and 19 bases lay in between. The CDR3 loop spans 15 amino acids. CDR1 is MNHEY and CDR2 is SVGAGI in the germline V gene. The CDR3 loop is CASSTTNRGSDGYTF. The CDR3, as DNA: TGTGCCAGCAGTACCACAAACCGGGGTAGTGATGGCTACACCTTC.

Here the CDR3 reads CASSQRSGPGTGLIEQFF. In DNA, the CDR3 is TGTGCCAGCAGCCAAAGATCCGGTCCCGGGACAGGGTTGATAGAGCAGTTCTTC. V usage is TRBV3-1 and J usage is TRBJ2-1, with 9 bases that match TRBD1. CDR1 is LGHDT, CDR2 YNNKEL, per germline (reference sequence). The CDR3 totals 18 residues. V trimming: 2 bases; J trimming: 10 bases; junction bases outside the gene matches: 18.